What follows are 11 T cell receptor beta chains derived from one specimen sequenced in a study of T cell repertoires in cytomegalovirus infection. MiXCR, run by TCRdb on the reads, gives a single entry per CDR3 protein. Counted here are approximately 470,000 distinct CDR3 sequences, roughly 46% occurring once; the ten biggest clones make up around two fifths. Their recognized antigens are unknown. The sequencing here drew on cultured PBMCs, taken from culture after CMV antigen stimulation. The receptors here all came from a human donor in good health (CMV status not recorded). Some clones in this sample may be carry-over from other donors' samples.

This clonotype was detected only a few times. This chain connects TRBV6-1 to TRBJ2-7; TRBD2 is a possible D gene (6 bases). The CDR3 has 14 amino acids. The V end was cut by 7 bases, the J end by 5 bases, with 18 bases between. Germline CDR1 is MNHNS and CDR2 is SASEGT. Written as DNA, the CDR3 is TGTGCCAGCAAGGCCCCGGGACTTTTCGACGAGCAGTACTTC. This codes for CASKAPGLFDEQYF.

This clonotype was seen many times. CDR3 sequence: CASSPAGGSAGELFF. The DNA of the CDR3 is TGTGCCAGCAGCCCGGCTGGGGGCTCAGCCGGGGAGCTGTTTTTT. This chain links TRBV7-2 with TRBJ2-2; possible D gene TRBD1, 6 bases. CDR1 is SGHTA and CDR2 is FQGNSA in the germline V gene. The CDR3 sequence is 15 residues long. V gave up 5 bases and J gave up 6 bases, with 16 bases separating them. The entire variable domain, with the rest obtained from reference TRBV7-2 and TRBJ2-2, is as follows: GAGVSQSPSNKVTEKGKDVELRCDPISGHTALYWYRQSLGQGLEFLIYFQGNSAPDKSGLPSDRFSAERTGGSVSTLTIQRTQQEDSAVYLCASSPAGGSAGELFFGEGSRLTVL.

The chain has TRBV7-2 and TRBJ2-7; 10 bases fit TRBD2. V lost 1 base to trimming and J lost 7 bases; unmatched junction nucleotides: 7. The CDR3 contains 15 residues. CDR1 is SGHTA, CDR2 FQGNSA, per germline. The CDR3 region has the DNA TGTGCCAGCAGCTTAGGTACTAGCGGGATTGGAGAGCAGTACTTC. This gives the protein CASSLGTSGIGEQYF.

The rearrangement uses TRBV20-1 and TRBJ2-3; D gene ambiguous. Germline V gene lookup returns CDR1 DFQATT and CDR2 SNEGSKA (reference sequence). The CDR3 has 13 residues. With 4 bases removed from V and 0 bases from J, the gap between germline ends came to 8 bases. CDR3 sequence reads: CSAMPFSTDTQYF. Here the CDR3 DNA reads TGCAGTGCTATGCCCTTTAGCACAGATACGCAGTATTTT.

This clonotype came up a few times. The chain is built from TRBV7-9 and TRBJ2-3; D could derive from TRBD1 or TRBD2 (6 bases each). The CDR3 runs to 15 residues. The V gene lost 5 bases and the J gene lost 4 bases, with 16 bases spanning the gap. Germline V lookup: CDR1 SEHNR, CDR2 FQNEAQ (reference sequence). The CDR3 reads CASSPRPGEADTQYF. CDR3 in DNA: TGTGCCAGCAGCCCAAGGCCAGGGGAGGCAGATACGCAGTATTTT.

This chain connects TRBV9 to TRBJ2-1; D gene ambiguous. CDR3 size: 16 residues. V was shortened by 0 bases and J by 1 base, with 11 bases between the two germline ends. The V gene's germline CDR1 is SGDLS and CDR2 YYNGEE. The CDR3 loop reads CASSVEPSGSYNEQFF. The CDR3 DNA reads as TGTGCCAGCAGCGTAGAACCCTCAGGTTCCTACAATGAGCAGTTCTTC.

J is TRBJ2-7 and V is TRBV6-2 or TRBV6-3, with D perhaps assigned TRBD1 or TRBD2 (5 bases each). Trimming removed 5 bases at V and 1 base at J, with 18 bases between. The CDR3 is made up of 16 amino acids. Germline CDR1 and CDR2: MNHEY and SVGEGT. This chain's CDR3 is CASSPGTGFRSYEQYF. The DNA for the CDR3 is TGTGCCAGCAGTCCCGGGACCGGGTTCAGGTCCTACGAGCAGTACTTC.

This clonotype was seen a few times. The rearrangement joins TRBV7-2 to TRBJ1-6; D not resolved. The V end was cut by 1 base, the J end by 9 bases, with 13 bases between. Looked up from germline, CDR1 is SGHTA and CDR2 is FQGNSA. The CDR3 is 15 amino acids. The CDR3 bases are TGTGCCAGCAGCTTAGAGACAAGACGAGGTTCACCCCTCCACTTT. It specifies CASSLETRRGSPLHF.

The sample holds many counts of this clonotype. The chain links TRBV7-2 to TRBJ2-7; D is ambiguous. Trimming took 6 bases from V and 9 from J, leaving 15 bases between them. Germline V gene data show CDR1 as SGHTA and CDR2 as FQGNSA. The CDR3 is 12 residues long. The CDR3 sequence is CASSRSIDRQYF. The CDR3 nucleotides are TGTGCCAGCAGTCGGAGTATCGACCGGCAGTACTTC.

This clonotype was counted only a few times. CDR3 amino acids: CASSYRGGVQQYF. The CDR3 nucleotides read TGTGCCAGCAGCTACCGAGGGGGGGTACAGCAGTACTTC. The chain combines TRBV7-2 with TRBJ2-7; perhaps TRBD2 as D (7 bases). Trimming cost V 4 bases and J 8 bases, with 15 bases left between them. The germline CDR1 and CDR2 sequences are SGHTA and FQGNSA. The CDR3 loop spans 13 amino acids. Using reference TRBV7-2 and TRBJ2-7 for the parts outside the CDR3, the full variable domain is GAGVSQSPSNKVTEKGKDVELRCDPISGHTALYWYRQSLGQGLEFLIYFQGNSAPDKSGLPSDRFSAERTGGSVSTLTIQRTQQEDSAVYLCASSYRGGVQQYFGPGTRLTVT.

The V call is TRBV28, the J call TRBJ2-3; D might be TRBD2 (6 bases). Germline loops: CDR1 MDHEN, CDR2 SYDVKM. V was trimmed by 4 bases and J by 1 base, leaving 18 bases between them. The length of the CDR3 is 17 residues. The CDR3 DNA reads TGTGCCAGCAGTTCCGCTGGAGCGGGTATTGGCACAGATACGCAGTATTTT. The encoded protein is CASSSAGAGIGTDTQYF.